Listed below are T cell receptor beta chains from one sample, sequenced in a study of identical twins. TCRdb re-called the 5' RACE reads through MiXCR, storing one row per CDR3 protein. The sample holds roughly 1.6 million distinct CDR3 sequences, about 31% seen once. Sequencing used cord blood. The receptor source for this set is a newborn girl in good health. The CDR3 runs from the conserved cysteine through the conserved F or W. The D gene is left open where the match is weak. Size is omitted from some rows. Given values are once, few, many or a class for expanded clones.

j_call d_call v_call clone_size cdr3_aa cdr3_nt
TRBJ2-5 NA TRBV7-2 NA CASSLAGYAETQYF TGTGCCAGCAGCTTAGCCGGGTACGCCGAGACCCAGTACTTC
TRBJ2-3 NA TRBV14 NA CASSQAVLGSHTDTQYF TGTGCCAGCAGCCAAGCGGTTTTAGGGTCCCACACAGATACGCAGTATTTT
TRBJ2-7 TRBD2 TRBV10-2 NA CASIPSGGHEQYF TGCGCCAGCATTCCTAGCGGGGGTCATGAGCAGTACTTC
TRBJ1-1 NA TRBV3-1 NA CASSQDGVATEAFF TGTGCCAGCAGCCAAGATGGGGTCGCCACTGAAGCTTTCTTT
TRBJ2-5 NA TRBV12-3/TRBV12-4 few CASSLQVGETQYF TGTGCCAGCAGTCTGCAAGTAGGGGAGACCCAGTACTTC
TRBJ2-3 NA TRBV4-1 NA CASSQALGLYNQPQYF TGCGCCAGCAGCCAAGCGCTGGGACTTTACAATCAGCCCCAGTATTTT
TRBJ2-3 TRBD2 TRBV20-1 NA CSARQLAGSTDTQYF TGCAGTGCTAGACAACTAGCGGGGTCCACAGATACGCAGTATTTT
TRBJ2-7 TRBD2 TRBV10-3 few CATGRVAGVYNEQYF TGTGCCACCGGGAGGGTAGCGGGGGTCTACAATGAGCAGTACTTC
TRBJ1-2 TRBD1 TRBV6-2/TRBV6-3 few CASERQGGYGYTF TGTGCCAGCGAAAGACAGGGAGGCTATGGCTACACCTTC
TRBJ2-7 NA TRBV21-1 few CASSKAHRGAYEQYF TGTGCCAGCAGCAAAGCGCACAGGGGGGCCTACGAGCAGTACTTC
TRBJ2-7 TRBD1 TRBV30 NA CAWSPYQGAYEQYF TGTGCCTGGAGTCCCTACCAGGGGGCCTACGAGCAGTACTTC
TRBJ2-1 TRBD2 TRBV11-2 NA CASSFERGGGRSYNEQFF TGTGCCAGCAGCTTTGAAAGAGGAGGCGGGAGGTCCTACAATGAGCAGTTCTTC
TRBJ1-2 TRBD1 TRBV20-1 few CSSRTGGNYGYTF TGCAGCTCAAGAACAGGGGGTAACTATGGCTACACCTTC
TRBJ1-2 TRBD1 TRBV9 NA CANSSPVGPTGAGYSYTF TGTGCCAACAGCTCTCCCGTGGGCCCAACAGGGGCTGGCTATAGCTACACCTTC
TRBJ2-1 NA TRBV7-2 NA CVSSLASLLAYNEQFF TGTGTCAGCAGCTTAGCCTCGTTACTAGCCTACAATGAGCAGTTCTTC
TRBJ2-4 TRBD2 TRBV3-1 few CASSQRASGKYF TGTGCCAGCAGCCAAAGGGCTAGCGGAAAGTACTTC
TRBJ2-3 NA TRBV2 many CASRLDRTDTQYF TGTGCCAGCAGACTAGACCGTACAGATACGCAGTATTTT
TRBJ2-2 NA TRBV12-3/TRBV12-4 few CASSLVPAETGELFF TGTGCCAGCAGTTTAGTCCCAGCGGAGACCGGGGAGCTGTTTTTT
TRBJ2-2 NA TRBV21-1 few CASSKDNTNTGELFF TGTGCCAGCAGCAAAGACAACACGAACACCGGGGAGCTGTTTTTT
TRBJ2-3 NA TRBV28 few CASVAGDTQYF TGTGCCAGCGTCGCGGGGGATACGCAGTATTTT
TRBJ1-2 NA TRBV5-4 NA CASSPSQTTNYGYTF TGTGCCAGCAGTCCCTCCCAGACCACTAACTATGGCTACACCTTC
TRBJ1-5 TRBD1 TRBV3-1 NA CASSQDVSGGRPQHF TGTGCCAGCAGCCAAGATGTGTCAGGGGGCAGGCCCCAGCATTTT
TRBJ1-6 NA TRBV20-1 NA CSARISTLPTHYSPLHF TGCAGTGCTAGAATTAGTACGTTACCTACCCACTATTCACCCCTCCACTTT
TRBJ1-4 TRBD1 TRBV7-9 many CASSAGDRVSEKLFF TGTGCCAGCAGCGCAGGGGACAGGGTCAGCGAAAAACTGTTTTTT
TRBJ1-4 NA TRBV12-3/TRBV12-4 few CASSLGLANEKLFF TGTGCCAGCAGTTTGGGGCTGGCTAATGAAAAACTGTTTTTT
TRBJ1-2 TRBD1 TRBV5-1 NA CATWDSNYGYTF TGCGCCACCTGGGACAGTAACTATGGCTACACCTTC
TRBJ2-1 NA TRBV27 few CASSLSNRREQFF TGTGCCAGCAGTTTATCAAACCGCCGGGAGCAGTTCTTC
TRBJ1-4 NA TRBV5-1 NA CASSLGIAASNEKLFF TGCGCCAGCAGCTTGGGCATCGCGGCCTCTAATGAAAAACTGTTTTTT